This entry lists 25 T cell receptor beta chains sequenced from one sample in a study of regulatory dendritic cells for organ transplantation. Here immunoSEQ multiplex PCR was the method, and the copy in TCRdb shows in-frame clones only, minus some. The table includes some 29,000 clones, 75% to 80% detected once. Material: memory CD4+ T cells from blood. Subset indicated: CD45RO+ memory T cells. These receptors originate from a human donor in good health.

CDR3 region: CASSLRVYGYTF. CDR3 in DNA: TGTGCCAGCAGCTTACGGGTCTATGGCTACACCTTC. V usage is TRBV11-2 and J usage is TRBJ1-2; D uncertain. V was clipped by 2 bases and J by 4 bases, with 5 bases between them. Germline loops: CDR1 SGHAT, CDR2 FQNNGV. There are 12 residues in the CDR3.

J is TRBJ2-7 and V is TRBV5-1, with D maybe TRBD2 (7 bases). Germline CDR1 and CDR2: SGHRS and YFSETQ. This CDR3 spans 13 amino acids. V lost 2 bases to trimming and J lost 6 bases, with 12 bases between them. The CDR3 DNA follows: TGCGCCAGCAGCTTCCAGGGAGGGGGCGAGCAGTACTTC. Translation: CASSFQGGGEQYF. Full variable domain (remainder filled in from reference TRBV5-1 and TRBJ2-7): KAGVTQTPRYLIKTRGQQVTLSCSPISGHRSVSWYQQTPGQGLQFLFEYFSETQRNKGNFPGRFSGRQFSNSRSEMNVSTLELGDSALYLCASSFQGGGEQYFGPGTRLTVT.

V is TRBV15 and J is TRBJ2-7, with TRBD1 identical over 11 bases. The CDR3 consists of 16 residues. CDR1 and CDR2 (germline): LNHNV, YYDKDF (reference sequence). The ends lost 1 base at V and 0 bases at J; junction bases unmatched: 2. This CDR3 reads CATSRGDRGNSYEQYF. The CDR3 nucleotides are TGTGCCACCAGCAGAGGGGACAGGGGGAACTCCTACGAGCAGTACTTC.

The chain has TRBV27 and TRBJ2-4; 9 bases match TRBD1. CDR1 MNHEY and CDR2 SMNVEV come from the germline V gene (reference sequence). Trimming cost V 5 bases and J 6 bases; bases outside gene matches: 5. This CDR3 has 14 residues. CDR3 sequence (DNA): TGTGCCAGCAGTCCCCGGGACAGGGTAAACATTCAGTACTTC. Its protein is CASSPRDRVNIQYF.

This clone was counted once. This rearrangement joins TRBV27 to TRBJ2-7, with D maybe TRBD1 (6 bases). CDR3 size: 14 residues. Germline lookup yields CDR1 MNHEY and CDR2 SMNVEV (reference sequence). V was cut by 8 bases and J by 1 base, with 15 bases left in between. For the CDR3, the DNA is TGTGCCAGCGGGGAAAGGGACATATCCTACGAGCAGTACTTC. The encoded protein is CASGERDISYEQYF.

The sample holds one count of this clone. The J gene is TRBJ1-2, the V gene TRBV7-6; 8 nucleotides match TRBD1. Unmatched junction bases numbered 5, after V lost 3 bases and J lost 8 bases. CDR1 and CDR2 from the germline V gene are SGHVS and FNYEAQ. This CDR3 has 13 amino acids. The chain's CDR3 is CASSLDRAGGYTF. CDR3 bases: TGTGCCAGCAGCTTGGACAGGGCGGGGGGCTACACCTTC.

The chain is built from TRBV5-1 and TRBJ2-1; a possible D gene is TRBD2 (5 bases). Trimming pared 0 bases from V and 6 bases from J, leaving 19 bases between. CDR3 length: 17 amino acids. Germline CDR1 reads SGHRS; CDR2 reads YFSETQ. This chain's CDR3 is CASSLGQAGVRFNEQFF. CDR3 DNA sequence: TGCGCCAGCAGCTTGGGTCAGGCCGGGGTTCGATTCAATGAGCAGTTCTTC.

The rearrangement uses TRBV7-3 and TRBJ2-7, with D uncertain. The CDR3 loop spans 14 amino acids. Per the germline V gene, CDR1 is SGHTA and CDR2 is FQGTGA. The ends were cut back, 11 bases at V and 1 base at J, with 18 bases in the middle. The CDR3 protein is CASPLALGSYEQYF. Here the CDR3 DNA reads TGTGCCTCTCCCCTGGCTTTGGGGTCCTACGAGCAGTACTTC.

V gene TRBV7-6 combines with J gene TRBJ2-3; 10 bases fit TRBD2. The ends lost 6 bases at V and 6 bases at J; junction bases unmatched: 3. Germline V gives CDR1 SGHVS, CDR2 FNYEAQ. This CDR3 region has 13 residues. This CDR3 is CASSSSGSDTQYF. For the CDR3, the DNA is TGTGCCAGCAGTTCTAGCGGGAGTGATACGCAGTATTTT.

The V call is TRBV6-1, the J call TRBJ1-5; TRBD1 matches 7 bases. The CDR3 runs to 14 residues. The germline V gene encodes CDR1 MNHNS and CDR2 SASEGT. V shed 6 bases and J 5 bases; nucleotides not matched to a gene: 7. CDR3 nucleotide sequence: TGTGCCAGCAGCTTGACAGGGACTCATCAGCCCCAGCATTTT. Protein sequence: CASSLTGTHQPQHF.

CDR3 coding DNA: TGTGCCAGCATCCGGGACAGGGGTAGGAACACAGATACGCAGTATTTT. Protein product: CASIRDRGRNTDTQYF. The rearrangement uses TRBV2 and TRBJ2-3; 10 nucleotides match TRBD1. With 7 bases clipped from V and 2 bases from J, the junction kept 9 bases outside the gene matches. Per germline, CDR1 SNHLY and CDR2 FYNNEI. The CDR3 consists of 16 residues. Based on the CDR3 plus reference TRBV2 and TRBJ2-3, the full variable domain is EPEVTQTPSHQVTQMGQEVILRCVPISNHLYFYWYRQILGQKVEFLVSFYNNEISEKSEIFDDQFSVERPDGSNFTLKIRSTKLEDSAMYFCASIRDRGRNTDTQYFGPGTRLTVL.

This clone was detected only a few times. The V call is TRBV9, the J call TRBJ2-1; tentatively, D is TRBD2 (6 bases). The CDR3 extends over 19 amino acids. V dropped 1 base and J dropped 8 bases, with 28 bases sitting between them. The germline CDR1 and CDR2 sequences are SGDLS and YYNGEE. The CDR3 is CASSVSIAGWTRRDDEQFF. The CDR3 DNA sequence: TGTGCCAGCAGCGTATCGATCGCGGGATGGACGCGCCGGGACGATGAGCAGTTCTTC.

The CDR3 DNA reads as TGTGCCAGCAGCCGGGGGGGCCCCACAGATACGCAGTATTTT. Amino acid sequence: CASSRGGPTDTQYF. The rearrangement links TRBV7-3 to TRBJ2-3; 8 bases are shared with TRBD2. The germline gives CDR1 SGHTA, CDR2 FQGTGA. V dropped 5 bases and J dropped 2; count of bases not matched to a gene: 3. This CDR3 has 14 residues.

The chain recombines TRBV28 with TRBJ2-7; 9 bases align to TRBD1. CDR1 is MDHEN, CDR2 SYDVKM, per germline. The CDR3 contains 14 residues. Losses at the gene ends were 4 bases for V and 0 bases for J; bases not matched to a gene: 1. The CDR3 coding sequence is TGTGCCAGCAGTTCGGGACAGGGCTCCTACGAGCAGTACTTC. Translation gives CASSSGQGSYEQYF. Full variable domain (missing parts from reference TRBV28 and TRBJ2-7): DVKVTQSSRYLVKRTGEKVFLECVQDMDHENMFWYRQDPGLGLRLIYFSYDVKMKEKGDIPEGYSVSREKKERFSLILESASTNQTSMYLCASSSGQGSYEQYFGPGTRLTVT.

V usage is TRBV13 and J usage is TRBJ1-2; 9 positions match TRBD1. The germline CDR1 and CDR2 sequences are PRHDT and FYEKMQ (reference sequence). J lost 3 bases, V lost 3 bases, and 2 bases had no gene match. CDR3 length: 14 residues. Written as DNA, the CDR3 is TGTGCCAGCAGCTTTGGGGACAGGGACTATGGCTACACCTTC. This codes for CASSFGDRDYGYTF.

The chain recombines TRBV7-9 with TRBJ1-6; tentative D call: TRBD1 (6 bases). The CDR3 has 13 amino acids. Trimming left V 5 bases short and J 7 bases short, with 9 bases between. Germline values: CDR1 SEHNR, CDR2 FQNEAQ (reference sequence). CDR3 protein: CASSVGQNSPLHF. The CDR3 region has the DNA TGTGCCAGCAGCGTAGGACAGAATTCACCCCTCCACTTT. Drawing the rest from reference TRBV7-9 and TRBJ1-6, the complete variable domain is DTGVSQNPRHKITKRGQNVTFRCDPISEHNRLYWYRQTLGQGPEFLTYFQNEAQLEKSRLLSDRFSAERPKGSFSTLEIQRTEQGDSAMYLCASSVGQNSPLHFGNGTRLTVT.

The CDR3 loop is CASSQHGGPISPLHF. The CDR3 coding sequence is TGTGCCAGCAGCCAACATGGGGGTCCCATATCACCCCTCCACTTT. The chain has TRBV14 and TRBJ1-6; possibly TRBD1 for D (5 bases). The CDR3 contains 15 residues. In germline, CDR1 is SGHDN, CDR2 FVKESK. The V end lost 2 bases, the J end lost 10 bases, and 15 bases lay between the germline ends. Complete variable domain (other parts from reference TRBV14 and TRBJ1-6): EAGVTQFPSHSVIEKGQTVTLRCDPISGHDNLYWYRRVMGKEIKFLLHFVKESKQDESGMPNNRFLAERTGGTYSTLKVQPAELEDSGVYFCASSQHGGPISPLHFGNGTRLTVT.

The chain carries TRBV7-2 and TRBJ1-2; D call uncertain. Germline CDR1 reads SGHTA; CDR2 reads FQGNSA. The V gene lost 1 base and the J gene lost 0 bases, with 12 bases spanning the gap. This CDR3 region has 16 residues. The CDR3 nucleotides are TGTGCCAGCAGCTTAGAGGCAACTAATACTAACTATGGCTACACCTTC. It is translated as CASSLEATNTNYGYTF.

The chain joins TRBV11-1 to TRBJ2-5; D is perhaps TRBD2 (6 bases). Germline values: CDR1 SGHAT, CDR2 FQDESV (reference sequence). This CDR3 spans 15 amino acids. V dropped 2 bases and J dropped 4 bases, with 14 bases sitting between them. In DNA, the CDR3 is TGTGCCAGCAGCTTATCTGGGAAGGAGGGAGAGACCCAGTACTTC. It specifies CASSLSGKEGETQYF.

This chain links TRBV7-2 with TRBJ2-3; TRBD2 might be the D (6 bases). The CDR3 has 14 residues. Trimming took 5 bases from V and 4 from J, leaving 13 bases between them. Germline lookup yields CDR1 SGHTA and CDR2 FQGNSA. CDR3 in DNA: TGTGCCAGCAGCCCGGGGACTCTTCCAGATACGCAGTATTTT. Amino acids: CASSPGTLPDTQYF.

The chain is built from TRBV11-2 and TRBJ2-7, with unresolved D. Germline values: CDR1 SGHAT, CDR2 FQNNGV. Trimming cost V 5 bases and J 0 bases, with 2 bases left between them. The length of the CDR3 is 11 residues. The CDR3 coding sequence is TGTGCCAGCAGCCACTCCTACGAGCAGTACTTC. As protein: CASSHSYEQYF.

The gene calls are TRBV5-1 and TRBJ1-2; maybe TRBD1 (5 bases). The CDR3 contains 15 residues. Germline V gene sequence: CDR1 SGHRS, CDR2 YFSETQ. The V end was cut by 2 bases, the J end by 4 bases, with 15 bases between. In DNA form, the CDR3 reads TGCGCCAGCAGCTTATCGGGGCCCACCATCTATGGCTACACCTTC. Its translation is CASSLSGPTIYGYTF.

The rearrangement joins TRBV5-1 to TRBJ2-1; 11 nucleotides agree with TRBD2. Germline V CDR1 and CDR2: SGHRS, YFSETQ. CDR3 length: 14 residues. V shed 1 base, J shed 9 bases, and the junction held 3 bases outside the gene matches. CDR3 coding DNA: TGCGCCAGCAGCTTGACTAGCGGGAGTTCTGAGCAGTTCTTC. Amino acid sequence: CASSLTSGSSEQFF.

The chain recombines TRBV2 with TRBJ1-2, with D perhaps TRBD1 (5 bases). V was shortened by 8 bases and J by 7 bases, with 20 bases between the two germline ends. The CDR3 totals 14 residues. From germline, CDR1 is SNHLY and CDR2 FYNNEI. The CDR3 nucleotides are TGTGCCAGCGAGGGGCGACTGCATGGGGTTGGCTACACCTTC. Its translation: CASEGRLHGVGYTF.

This chain links TRBV19 with TRBJ2-5; no reliable D call. This CDR3 region has 15 residues. The germline V gene encodes CDR1 LNHDA and CDR2 SQIVND (reference sequence). Deletions cut 3 bases from V and 2 bases from J, with 13 bases between. CDR3 protein: CASSITARRQETQYF. CDR3 sequence (DNA): TGTGCCAGTAGTATCACCGCCCGCAGGCAAGAGACCCAGTACTTC. The full variable domain, rest sourced from reference TRBV19 and TRBJ2-5, is DGGITQSPKYLFRKEGQNVTLSCEQNLNHDAMYWYRQDPGQGLRLIYYSQIVNDFQKGDIAEGYSVSREKKESFPLTVTSAQKNPTAFYLCASSITARRQETQYFGPGTRLLVL.